Shown below are 8 T cell receptor beta chains from a single sample sequenced in a study of Ad26.COV2.S vaccination and SARS-CoV-2 variants. The treatment denotes: roughly 18 received Ad26.COV2.S at low or high dose, single or two shots; about five received placebo; per-sample allocation not given. The investigators took samples on day 63 after the first vaccine or placebo injection. The table came from immunoSEQ multiplex PCR; TCRdb's copy has only in-frame clones and leaves some out. Found here are approximately 280,000 clones, around 87% of them singletons; the top ten hold approximately 3.4%. This specimen was peripheral blood, taken in a trial of Ad26.COV2.S vaccine versus placebo. Source of these receptors: a person aged 18-65 years who received the Ad26.COV2.S COVID-19 vaccine or a placebo.

V usage is TRBV19 and J usage is TRBJ1-6; TRBD1 might be the D (5 bases). Germline loops: CDR1 LNHDA, CDR2 SQIVND (reference sequence). The CDR3 totals 13 residues. Trimming cost V 5 bases and J 8 bases, with 10 bases left between them. The CDR3 protein is CASSEIGDSPLHF. CDR3 in DNA: TGTGCCAGTAGTGAGATAGGGGATTCACCCCTCCACTTT.

V usage is TRBV29-1 and J usage is TRBJ2-1, with 8 bases matching TRBD1. CDR3 length equals 13 residues. V lost 3 bases and J lost 4; bases outside the gene matches: 2. Germline V CDR1 and CDR2: SQVTM, ANQGSEA. CDR3 amino acids: CSVDRGLYNEQFF. CDR3 sequence (DNA): TGCAGCGTTGACAGGGGGCTTTACAATGAGCAGTTCTTC.

This chain uses TRBV6-4 with TRBJ1-4; D is possibly TRBD1 (6 bases). The germline gives CDR1 MRHNA, CDR2 SNTAGT. The CDR3 consists of 14 residues. Trimming took off 6 bases at V and 7 bases at J, with 15 bases between the two ends. This CDR3 is CASSKTGKPEKLFF. The CDR3 DNA is TGTGCCAGCAGCAAGACAGGTAAACCTGAAAAACTGTTTTTT.

This sequence joins TRBV10-3 and TRBJ2-3; tentative D call: TRBD1 (6 bases). The CDR3 covers 13 residues. CDR1 and CDR2 from the germline V gene are ENHRY and SYGVKD. V gave up 0 bases and J gave up 6 bases, with 7 bases separating them. The CDR3 protein is CAISESGADTQYF. In DNA, the CDR3 is TGTGCCATCAGTGAGTCGGGGGCGGATACGCAGTATTTT.

CDR3 sequence reads: CASSSGAAGTQYF. CDR3 sequence (DNA): TGTGCCAGCAGCTCCGGGGCGGCGGGTACGCAGTATTTT. This sequence joins TRBV7-2 and TRBJ2-3; TRBD1 or TRBD2 may be the D gene (5 bases each). The V gene's germline CDR1 is SGHTA and CDR2 FQGNSA. V was cut by 4 bases and J by 8 bases, with 13 bases left in between. The CDR3 length is 13 residues.

CDR3 loop: CASSSNEQFF. CDR3 nucleotide sequence: TGTGCCAGCAGTAGCAATGAGCAGTTCTTC. This chain joins TRBV2 and TRBJ2-1; D not certain. CDR1 SNHLY and CDR2 FYNNEI come from the germline V gene. Deletions cut 5 bases from V and 6 bases from J, with 2 bases between. The length of the CDR3 is 10 residues.

In its sample, this clone was seen a few times. The chain joins TRBV10-1 to TRBJ1-5; D gene ambiguous. This CDR3 is built from 13 residues. The germline V and J ends were trimmed by 10 bases and 0 bases, with 10 bases remaining between them. CDR1 is WNHNN, CDR2 SYGVQD, per germline (reference sequence). In nucleotides, the CDR3 is TGCGCCAACCCCGACGGTAGCAATCAGCCCCAGCATTTT. This gives the protein CANPDGSNQPQHF.

The V gene is TRBV20-1, the J gene TRBJ2-2; D gene uncertain. Germline CDR1 is DFQATT and CDR2 is SNEGSKA (reference sequence). Deletions cut 3 bases from V and 0 bases from J, with 17 bases between. The CDR3 has 17 residues. The CDR3 reads CSASIPPWAPNTGELFF. The CDR3 nucleotides read TGCAGTGCTAGTATCCCCCCTTGGGCCCCGAACACCGGGGAGCTGTTTTTT.